The T cell receptor (beta chain) under discussion was sequenced for a study of identical twins. The table lists this clonotype with a few counts. As yet, its antigen is unknown. One entry per CDR3 protein results from TCRdb running MiXCR on the 5' RACE reads. This sample yields some 900,000 distinct CDR3 sequences, of which over 9% are seen a single time; around 1.6% belongs to the top ten. General study points: Cord blood beta clonotypes present at high abundance carried fewer insertions; no such pattern appeared in memory repertoires. Partial confounding of zero-insertion analyses by invariant MAIT and iNKT cells was possible.

Trimming shortened V by 6 bases and J by 4 bases, and 15 bases separated the two germline ends. This CDR3 contains 15 residues. Germline CDR1 reads LNHDA; CDR2 reads SQIVND (reference sequence). This sample was also put to use in a study of yellow fever vaccine responses in identical twins.

The receptor's source is a woman aged 18-35 years in good health. Sequenced sample: PBMCs. The chain joins TRBV19 to TRBJ2-2; D ambiguous. The chain's CDR3 is CASSLMSLGTGELFF. CDR3 nucleotides: TGTGCCAGTAGCCTAATGTCCCTGGGCACCGGGGAGCTGTTTTTT.